One sample yielded the 2 T cell receptor beta chains listed below, sequenced in a study of blood T cell repertoires in COVID-19. Assay: immunoSEQ multiplex PCR; the TCRdb copy retains only in-frame clones and omits some. This table holds around 310,000 clones, 90% found once. The sequenced sample consisted of peripheral blood. The receptors come from a woman aged 35 to 49 with COVID-19, enrolled during active disease.

The sample holds one count of this clone. The chain is built from TRBV7-3 and TRBJ2-2; 7 nucleotides match TRBD1. Trimming took 5 bases from V and 1 from J; bases not matched to a gene: 4. The CDR3 spans 15 residues. From germline, CDR1 is SGHTA and CDR2 FQGTGA. This CDR3 reads CASSLQGRNTGELFF. DNA for the CDR3: TGTGCCAGCAGCCTACAGGGGCGGAACACCGGGGAGCTGTTTTTT.

The V gene is TRBV6-5, the J gene TRBJ1-1; perhaps TRBD1 as D (5 bases). This CDR3 comprises 13 residues. Trimming left V 7 bases short and J 5 bases short, with 14 bases between. Germline CDR1 is MNHEY and CDR2 is SVGAGI. CDR3 amino acids: CASTNGGATEAFF. CDR3 DNA sequence: TGTGCCAGCACCAATGGCGGGGCGACTGAAGCTTTCTTT.